This T cell receptor beta chain was identified during a study of T cells after yellow fever vaccination. TCRdb redid the calling of the 5' RACE reads with MiXCR, one entry per CDR3 protein. The sample holds hundreds of thousands of distinct CDR3 sequences, roughly 13% seen once. This clonotype has just a few counts. The CDR3 consists of 12 residues. Germline lookup yields CDR1 MDHEN and CDR2 SYDVKM. Deletions cut 8 bases from V and 6 bases from J, with 12 bases between. The input for sequencing was PBMCs, taken on the day of the yellow fever booster vaccination. This chain joins TRBV28 and TRBJ2-3, with D perhaps matching TRBD1 (5 bases). This clonotype was obtained from a man aged 25 to 45 who received the YFV17D yellow fever vaccine. CDR3 residues: CASQGNGDTQYF. DNA of the CDR3: TGTGCCAGCCAGGGAAACGGGGATACGCAGTATTTT. Filled out from reference TRBV28 and TRBJ2-3, the complete variable domain reads DVKVTQSSRYLVKRTGEKVFLECVQDMDHENMFWYRQDPGLGLRLIYFSYDVKMKEKGDIPEGYSVSREKKERFSLILESASTNQTSMYLCASQGNGDTQYFGPGTRLTVL.